A selection of T cell receptor beta chains follows, all from one sample in a study of CD8 T cells in Susac syndrome. TCRdb reanalysed the immunoSEQ multiplex PCR reads using MiXCR and keeps one entry per CDR3 protein. The table lists more than 150,000 distinct CDR3 sequences, around 95% of them singletons. Sequenced: CD4+ T cells from PBMCs. The origin of the receptors is a human donor with Susac syndrome. The CDR3 runs from the conserved cysteine through the conserved F or W. A D gene is named only where the DNA matches it firmly. Some rows have no size entry. The others give once, few or many, or a class for an expanded clone.

- | TRBJ2-2 | - | TRBV4-2 | TGTGCCAGCAGCCAAGAGTGGGCTAACACCGGGGAGCTGTTTTTT | CASSQEWANTGELFF
- | TRBJ2-7 | - | TRBV3-1 | TGTGCCAGCAGCCCGGGGGGCAGGGCAGTCTGGGAGCAGTACTTC | CASSPGGRAVWEQYF
TRBD2 | TRBJ2-1 | few | TRBV7-2 | TGTGCCAGCAGCTTAGGACTAGCGGCGAATGAGCAGTTCTTC | CASSLGLAANEQFF
- | TRBJ1-5 | - | TRBV28 | TGTGCCAGCAGAAAGCTAAACCTCCGTCGTGGCAATCAGCCCCAGCATTTT | CASRKLNLRRGNQPQHF
TRBD2 | TRBJ2-5 | - | TRBV15 | TGTGCCACCAGCAGGGGGGAACTAGCGGGAGTGGCCCAGTACTTC | CATSRGELAGVAQYF
- | TRBJ2-5 | - | TRBV19 | TGTGCCACCCAGGCCCCGTATCGGACCCAGTACTTC | CATQAPYRTQYF
- | TRBJ2-7 | - | TRBV28 | TGTGCCAGCAGTTTCGCTGGGGGATCCTACGAGCAGTACTTC | CASSFAGGSYEQYF
TRBD1 | TRBJ1-2 | once | TRBV4-3 | TGCGCCAGCAGCCAAGACGGTACAGGGGCCCTCTATGGCTACACCTTC | CASSQDGTGALYGYTF
- | TRBJ2-1 | - | TRBV24-1 | TGTGCCACCAGTGACCAAAATTGGGGCGAGCAGTTCTTC | CATSDQNWGEQFF
- | TRBJ2-7 | - | TRBV29-1 | TGCAGCGCTGCGATGGGGGAGGTCTCCTACGAGCAGTACTTC | CSAAMGEVSYEQYF
- | TRBJ2-5 | - | TRBV30 | TGTGCCTGGAGTGTAGGGGGGGGGCAAGAGACCCAGTACTTC | CAWSVGGGQETQYF
TRBD1 | TRBJ2-5 | - | TRBV30 | TGTGCCTGGAGTTCGACAGGGCCCGGGAAGACCCAGTACTTC | CAWSSTGPGKTQYF
TRBD1 | TRBJ2-2 | - | TRBV12-3/TRBV12-4 | TGTGCCATCCGGGACAGGGGGAACACCGGGGAGCTGTTTTTT | CAIRDRGNTGELFF
TRBD1 | TRBJ1-4 | - | TRBV2 | TGTGCCAGCAGTGAATCGACAGGGAATGAAAAACTGTTTTTT | CASSESTGNEKLFF
TRBD2 | TRBJ2-1 | - | TRBV27 | TGTGCCAGCAGTCCTTCGGGACTAGCGGGGGGAGGTGAGCAGTTCTTC | CASSPSGLAGGGEQFF
- | TRBJ1-1 | - | TRBV7-9 | TGTGCCAGCAGAGAGGGGTGGCGGAACACTGAAGCTTTCTTT | CASREGWRNTEAFF
TRBD1 | TRBJ2-1 | - | TRBV3-1 | TGTGCCAGCAGCCCGGGACAGGACTATGGTGGGGCGTTCTTC | CASSPGQDYGGAFF
- | TRBJ1-2 | - | TRBV5-4 | TGTGCCAGCAGACCCCAAGTGTCTGGCTATGGCTACACCTTC | CASRPQVSGYGYTF
TRBD2 | TRBJ2-1 | - | TRBV20-1 | TGCAGTGCCGGACTAGCGGGAGGTTCTCTCCATGAGCAGTTCTTC | CSAGLAGGSLHEQFF
- | TRBJ2-2 | - | TRBV5-1 | TGCGCCAGCAGCCCTTACTCCGGGGAGCTGTTTTTT | CASSPYSGELFF
TRBD2 | TRBJ2-1 | - | TRBV7-7 | TGTGCTAGCAGCGCGGGACTAGCGGGAACCGATGAGCAGTTCTTC | CASSAGLAGTDEQFF
- | TRBJ2-3 | once | TRBV7-3 | TGTGCCAGCAGCCCCTGGGGGAGCACAGATACGCAGTATTTT | CASSPWGSTDTQYF
- | TRBJ1-1 | - | TRBV7-9 | TGTGCCAGCAGCATTGCGCCGCTGAACACTGAAGCTTTCTTT | CASSIAPLNTEAFF
TRBD2 | TRBJ2-3 | - | TRBV14 | TGTGCCAGCAGCCGACTAGCGGTCCACCTGGGAAGCACAGATACGCAGTATTTT | CASSRLAVHLGSTDTQYF
TRBD1 | TRBJ2-2 | - | TRBV18 | TGTGCCAGTTCTACCATACCGGACAGGGAAACCGGGGAGCTGTTTTTT | CASSTIPDRETGELFF
- | TRBJ1-1 | - | TRBV12-3/TRBV12-4 | TGTGCCAGCAGTTTATACGGGCAGGGTGAAGCTTTCTTT | CASSLYGQGEAFF
TRBD2 | TRBJ2-7 | - | TRBV12-3/TRBV12-4 | TGTGCCAGCAGTATTACCAGCGGGAGTCCACATTCCTACGAGCAGTACTTC | CASSITSGSPHSYEQYF
- | TRBJ2-6 | - | TRBV6-6 | TGTGCCACCCTAGGAGATGGGGCCAACGTCCTGACTTTC | CATLGDGANVLTF
TRBD1 | TRBJ1-2 | - | TRBV29-1 | TGCAGCGTTGGGGGACAGGGAAAGGGCTACACCTTC | CSVGGQGKGYTF
- | TRBJ1-2 | - | TRBV18 | TGTGCCAGCTCACCACTTCCAGCTAACTATGGCTACACCTTC | CASSPLPANYGYTF
- | TRBJ1-1 | - | TRBV12-3/TRBV12-4 | TGTGCCAGCAGCTCAGGGTGGGTGAACACTGAAGCTTTCTTT | CASSSGWVNTEAFF
- | TRBJ1-2 | - | TRBV9 | TGTGCCAGCAGCGTAGCTACGGTATCCTATGGCTACACCTTC | CASSVATVSYGYTF
TRBD1 | TRBJ2-5 | - | TRBV2 | TGTGCCAGCAGTGATTGGGGGATTTCGACAGGGTCCGAGACCCAGTACTTC | CASSDWGISTGSETQYF
TRBD1 | TRBJ2-5 | - | TRBV5-4 | TGTGCCGGTCGTGGGACAGACGAAGAGACCCAGTACTTC | CAGRGTDEETQYF
TRBD1 | TRBJ1-2 | - | TRBV28 | TGTGCCAGCAGCCGACCAGGACAGGGAGTTTATGGCTACACCTTC | CASSRPGQGVYGYTF